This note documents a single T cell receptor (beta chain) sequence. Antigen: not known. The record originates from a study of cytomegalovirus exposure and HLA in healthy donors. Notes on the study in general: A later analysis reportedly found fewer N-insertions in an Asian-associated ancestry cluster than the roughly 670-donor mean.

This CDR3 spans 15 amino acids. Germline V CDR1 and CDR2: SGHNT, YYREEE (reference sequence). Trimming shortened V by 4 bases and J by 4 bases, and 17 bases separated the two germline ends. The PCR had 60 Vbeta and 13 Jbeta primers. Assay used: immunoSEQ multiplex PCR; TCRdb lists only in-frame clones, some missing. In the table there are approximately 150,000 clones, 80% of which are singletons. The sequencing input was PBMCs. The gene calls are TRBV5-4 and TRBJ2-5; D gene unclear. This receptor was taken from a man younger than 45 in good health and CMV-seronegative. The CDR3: CASSPPGGNRETQYF. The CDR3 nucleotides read TGTGCCAGCAGCCCCCCTGGCGGAAACCGAGAGACCCAGTACTTC.